This TCR beta chain derives from a study of T cells after yellow fever vaccination. This clonotype occurred a few times. TCRdb re-called the 5' RACE reads with MiXCR, one entry per CDR3 protein. The sample carries roughly 330,000 distinct CDR3 sequences, approximately 4.2% recorded once. V trimming: 2 bases; J trimming: 6 bases; junction bases outside the gene matches: 3. Germline CDR1 is MRHNA and CDR2 is SNTAGT. This CDR3 region has 15 residues. This chain uses TRBV6-4 with TRBJ2-2; 10 bases are a match to TRBD1. This TCR derives from a man aged 18 to 35 who received the YFV17D yellow fever vaccine. Sequences were derived from PBMCs, sampled 5 days after the yellow fever booster vaccination. This CDR3 reads CASSDKTGGPGELFF. CDR3 DNA: TGTGCCAGCAGTGACAAGACAGGGGGCCCCGGGGAGCTGTTTTTT.